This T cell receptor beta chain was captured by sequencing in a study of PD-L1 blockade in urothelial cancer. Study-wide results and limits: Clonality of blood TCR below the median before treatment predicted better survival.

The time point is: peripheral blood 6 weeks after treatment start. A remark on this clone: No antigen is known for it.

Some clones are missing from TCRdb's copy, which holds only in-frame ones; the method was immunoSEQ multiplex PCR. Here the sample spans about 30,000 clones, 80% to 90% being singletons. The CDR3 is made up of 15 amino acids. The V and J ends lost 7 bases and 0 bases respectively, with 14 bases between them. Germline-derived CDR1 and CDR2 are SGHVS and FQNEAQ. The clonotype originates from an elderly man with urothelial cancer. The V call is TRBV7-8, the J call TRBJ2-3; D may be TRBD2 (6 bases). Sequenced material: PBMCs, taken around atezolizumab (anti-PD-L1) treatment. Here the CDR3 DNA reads TGTGCCAGCACCCCGCAGCGGGTAAGCACAGATACGCAGTATTTT. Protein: CASTPQRVSTDTQYF.